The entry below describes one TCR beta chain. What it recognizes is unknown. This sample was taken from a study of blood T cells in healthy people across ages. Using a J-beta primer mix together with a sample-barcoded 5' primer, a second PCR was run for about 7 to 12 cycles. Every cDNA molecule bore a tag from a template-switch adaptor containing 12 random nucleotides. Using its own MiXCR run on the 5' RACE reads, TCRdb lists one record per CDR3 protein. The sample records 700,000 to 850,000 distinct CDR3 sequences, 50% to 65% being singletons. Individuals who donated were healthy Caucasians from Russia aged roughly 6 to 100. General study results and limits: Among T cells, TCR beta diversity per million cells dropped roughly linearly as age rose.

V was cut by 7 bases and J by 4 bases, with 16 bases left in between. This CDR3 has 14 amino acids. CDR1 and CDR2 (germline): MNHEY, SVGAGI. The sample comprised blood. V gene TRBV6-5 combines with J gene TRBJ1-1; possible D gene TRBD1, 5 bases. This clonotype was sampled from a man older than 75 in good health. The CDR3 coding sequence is TGTGCCAGCAAAATCGTAGGGGTGGGCACTGAAGCTTTCTTT. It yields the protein CASKIVGVGTEAFF.